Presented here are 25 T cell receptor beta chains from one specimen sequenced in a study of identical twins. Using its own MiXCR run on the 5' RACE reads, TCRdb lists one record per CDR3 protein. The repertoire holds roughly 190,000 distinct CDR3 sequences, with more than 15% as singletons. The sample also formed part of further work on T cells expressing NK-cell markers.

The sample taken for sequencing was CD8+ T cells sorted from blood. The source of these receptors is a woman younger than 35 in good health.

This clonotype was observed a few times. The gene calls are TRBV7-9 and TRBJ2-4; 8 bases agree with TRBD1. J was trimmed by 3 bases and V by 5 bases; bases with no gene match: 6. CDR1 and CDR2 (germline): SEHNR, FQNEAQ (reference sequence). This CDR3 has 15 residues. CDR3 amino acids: CASSRDGTGKNIQYF. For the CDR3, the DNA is TGTGCCAGCAGCCGGGATGGGACAGGCAAAAACATTCAGTACTTC.

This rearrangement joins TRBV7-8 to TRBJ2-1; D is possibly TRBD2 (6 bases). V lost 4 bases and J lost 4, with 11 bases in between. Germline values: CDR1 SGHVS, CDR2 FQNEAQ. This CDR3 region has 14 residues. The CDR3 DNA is TGTGCCAGCAGCTCGCCGGGAGAGTACAATGAGCAGTTCTTC. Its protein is CASSSPGEYNEQFF.

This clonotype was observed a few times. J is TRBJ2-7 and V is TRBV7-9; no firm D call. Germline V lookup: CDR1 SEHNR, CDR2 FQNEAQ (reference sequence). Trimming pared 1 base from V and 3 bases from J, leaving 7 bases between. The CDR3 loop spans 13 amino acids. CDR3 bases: TGTGCCAGCAGCTTAGAACAGTTCTACGAGCAGTACTTC. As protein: CASSLEQFYEQYF.

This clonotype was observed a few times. The CDR3 sequence: CASSPKTAQGDGYTF. In nucleotides, the CDR3 is TGTGCCAGCAGCCCGAAGACAGCCCAAGGTGATGGCTACACCTTC. This rearrangement joins TRBV7-9 to TRBJ1-2; D may be TRBD1 (5 bases). The V end lost 5 bases, the J end lost 6 bases, and 19 bases lay between the germline ends. The CDR3 length is 15 residues. CDR1 SEHNR and CDR2 FQNEAQ come from the germline V gene (reference sequence).

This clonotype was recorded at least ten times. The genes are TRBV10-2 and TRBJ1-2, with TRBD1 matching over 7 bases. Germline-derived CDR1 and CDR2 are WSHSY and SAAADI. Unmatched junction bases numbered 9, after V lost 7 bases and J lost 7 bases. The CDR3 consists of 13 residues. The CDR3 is CASTLDREGGYTF. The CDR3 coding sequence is TGCGCCAGCACACTAGACAGGGAGGGTGGCTACACCTTC.

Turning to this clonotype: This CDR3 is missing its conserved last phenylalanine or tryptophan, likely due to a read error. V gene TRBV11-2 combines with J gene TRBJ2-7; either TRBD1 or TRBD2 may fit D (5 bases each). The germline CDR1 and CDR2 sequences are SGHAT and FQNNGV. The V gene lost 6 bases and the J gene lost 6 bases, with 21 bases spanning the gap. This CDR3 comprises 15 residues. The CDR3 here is CASRRGAETPVEQYL. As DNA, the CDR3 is TGTGCCAGCAGACGAGGGGCAGAAACACCCGTCGAGCAGTACCTC.

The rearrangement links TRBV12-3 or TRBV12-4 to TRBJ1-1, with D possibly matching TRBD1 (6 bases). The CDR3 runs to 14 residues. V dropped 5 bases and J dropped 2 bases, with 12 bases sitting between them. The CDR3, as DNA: TGTGCCAGCAGTACGGGGACACCCAACACTGAAGCTTTCTTT. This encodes CASSTGTPNTEAFF.

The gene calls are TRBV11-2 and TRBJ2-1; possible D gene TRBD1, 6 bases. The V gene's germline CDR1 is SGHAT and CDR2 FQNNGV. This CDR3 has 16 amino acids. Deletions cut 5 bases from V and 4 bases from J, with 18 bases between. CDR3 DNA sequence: TGTGCCAGCAGCCCTGGGGGAACAGGGCGATACAATGAGCAGTTCTTC. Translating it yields CASSPGGTGRYNEQFF.

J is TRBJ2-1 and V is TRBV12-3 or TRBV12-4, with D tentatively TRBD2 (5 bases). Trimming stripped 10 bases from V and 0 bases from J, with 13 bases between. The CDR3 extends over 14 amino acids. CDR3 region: CATRAQASYNEQFF. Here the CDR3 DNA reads TGTGCCACGCGGGCCCAAGCCTCCTACAATGAGCAGTTCTTC.

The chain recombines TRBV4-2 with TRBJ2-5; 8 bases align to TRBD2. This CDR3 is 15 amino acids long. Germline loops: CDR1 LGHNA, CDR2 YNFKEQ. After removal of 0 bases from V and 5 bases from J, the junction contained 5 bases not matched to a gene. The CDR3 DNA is TGTGCCAGCAGCCAAGATCCGGGGGGGCCGGAGACCCAGTACTTC. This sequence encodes CASSQDPGGPETQYF.

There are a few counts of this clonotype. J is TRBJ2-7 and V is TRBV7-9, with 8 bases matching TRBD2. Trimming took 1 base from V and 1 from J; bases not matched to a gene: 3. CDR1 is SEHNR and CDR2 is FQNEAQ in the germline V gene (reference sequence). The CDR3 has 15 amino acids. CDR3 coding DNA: TGTGCCAGCAGCTTAGTGATAGCGGGATCCTACGAGCAGTACTTC. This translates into CASSLVIAGSYEQYF.

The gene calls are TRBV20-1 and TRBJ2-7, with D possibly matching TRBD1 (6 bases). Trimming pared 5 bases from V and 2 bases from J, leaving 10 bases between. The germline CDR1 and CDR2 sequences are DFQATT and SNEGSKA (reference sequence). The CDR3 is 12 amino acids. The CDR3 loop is CSAATGPYEQYF. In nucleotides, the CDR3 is TGCAGTGCTGCGACAGGCCCCTACGAGCAGTACTTC.

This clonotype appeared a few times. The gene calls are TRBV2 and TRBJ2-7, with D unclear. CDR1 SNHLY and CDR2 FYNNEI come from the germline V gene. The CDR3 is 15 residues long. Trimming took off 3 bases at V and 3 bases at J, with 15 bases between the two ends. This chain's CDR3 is CASSDRVAENYEQYF. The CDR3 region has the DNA TGTGCCAGCAGTGATCGAGTCGCAGAAAACTACGAGCAGTACTTC.

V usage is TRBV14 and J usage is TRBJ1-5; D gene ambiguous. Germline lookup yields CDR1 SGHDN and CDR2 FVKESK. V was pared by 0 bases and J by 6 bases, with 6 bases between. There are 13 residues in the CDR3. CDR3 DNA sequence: TGTGCCAGCAGCCAAGATTGGGGTCAGCCCCAGCATTTT. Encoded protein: CASSQDWGQPQHF.

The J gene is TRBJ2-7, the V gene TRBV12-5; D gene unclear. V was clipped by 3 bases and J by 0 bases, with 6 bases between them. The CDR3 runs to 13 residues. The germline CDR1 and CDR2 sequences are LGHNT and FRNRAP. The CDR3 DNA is TGTGCTAGTGGTTTAGCTGACTCCTACGAGCAGTACTTC. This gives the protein CASGLADSYEQYF.

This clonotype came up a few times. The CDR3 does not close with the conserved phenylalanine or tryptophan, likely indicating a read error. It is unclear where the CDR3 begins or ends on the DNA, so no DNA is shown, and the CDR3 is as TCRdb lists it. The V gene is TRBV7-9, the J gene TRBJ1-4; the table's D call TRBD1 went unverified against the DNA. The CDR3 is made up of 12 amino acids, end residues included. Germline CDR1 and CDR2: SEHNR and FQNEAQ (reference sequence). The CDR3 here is CASSLEDGPPYL.

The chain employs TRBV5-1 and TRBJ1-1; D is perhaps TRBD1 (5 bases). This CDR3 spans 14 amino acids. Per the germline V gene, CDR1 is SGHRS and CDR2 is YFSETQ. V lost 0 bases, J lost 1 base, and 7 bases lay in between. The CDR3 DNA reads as TGCGCCAGCAGCTTGGTTGGGGGGAACACTGAAGCTTTCTTT. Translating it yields CASSLVGGNTEAFF.

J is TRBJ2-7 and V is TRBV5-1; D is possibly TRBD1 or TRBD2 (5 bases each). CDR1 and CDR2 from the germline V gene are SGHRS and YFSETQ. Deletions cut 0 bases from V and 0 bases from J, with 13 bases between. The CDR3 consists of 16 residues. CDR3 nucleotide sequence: TGCGCCAGCAGCTTGGGTTATGGGACCAGCTCCTACGAGCAGTACTTC. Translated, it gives CASSLGYGTSSYEQYF. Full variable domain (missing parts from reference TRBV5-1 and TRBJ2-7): KAGVTQTPRYLIKTRGQQVTLSCSPISGHRSVSWYQQTPGQGLQFLFEYFSETQRNKGNFPGRFSGRQFSNSRSEMNVSTLELGDSALYLCASSLGYGTSSYEQYFGPGTRLTVT.

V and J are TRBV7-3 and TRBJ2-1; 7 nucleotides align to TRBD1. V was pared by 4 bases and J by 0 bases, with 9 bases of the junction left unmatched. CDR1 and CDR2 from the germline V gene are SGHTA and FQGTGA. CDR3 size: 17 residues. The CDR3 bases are TGTGCCAGCAGCTCCGGGACAGCTAAGAGCTCCTACAATGAGCAGTTCTTC. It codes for CASSSGTAKSSYNEQFF. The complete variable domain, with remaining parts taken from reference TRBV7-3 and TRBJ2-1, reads GAGVSQTPSNKVTEKGKYVELRCDPISGHTALYWYRQSLGQGPEFLIYFQGTGAADDSGLPNDRFFAVRPEGSVSTLKIQRTERGDSAVYLCASSSGTAKSSYNEQFFGPGTRLTVL.

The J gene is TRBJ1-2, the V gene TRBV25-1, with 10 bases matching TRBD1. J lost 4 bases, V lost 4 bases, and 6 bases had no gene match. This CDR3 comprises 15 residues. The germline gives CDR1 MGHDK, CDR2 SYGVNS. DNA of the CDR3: TGTGCCAGCAGTGGCTGGACAGGGGGGATCTATGGCTACACCTTC. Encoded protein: CASSGWTGGIYGYTF.

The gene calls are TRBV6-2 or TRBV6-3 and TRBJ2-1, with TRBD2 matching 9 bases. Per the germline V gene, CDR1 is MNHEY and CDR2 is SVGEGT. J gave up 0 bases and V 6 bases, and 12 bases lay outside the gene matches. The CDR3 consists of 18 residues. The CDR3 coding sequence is TGTGCCAGCAGCATTGAGCGGGAGGCCCCGAGCTCCTACAATGAGCAGTTCTTC. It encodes CASSIEREAPSSYNEQFF.

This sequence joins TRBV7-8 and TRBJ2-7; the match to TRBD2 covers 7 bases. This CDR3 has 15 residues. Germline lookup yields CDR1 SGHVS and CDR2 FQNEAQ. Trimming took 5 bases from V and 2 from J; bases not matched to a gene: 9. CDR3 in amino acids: CASSARGGVPYEQYF. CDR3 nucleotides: TGTGCCAGCAGCGCCCGGGGAGGGGTCCCCTACGAGCAGTACTTC.

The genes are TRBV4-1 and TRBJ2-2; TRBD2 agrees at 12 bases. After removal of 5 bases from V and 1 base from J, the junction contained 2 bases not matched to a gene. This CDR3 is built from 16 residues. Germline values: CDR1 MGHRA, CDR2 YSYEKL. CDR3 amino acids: CASSKTSGGNTGELFF. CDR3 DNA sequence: TGCGCCAGCAGCAAGACTAGCGGGGGGAACACCGGGGAGCTGTTTTTT.

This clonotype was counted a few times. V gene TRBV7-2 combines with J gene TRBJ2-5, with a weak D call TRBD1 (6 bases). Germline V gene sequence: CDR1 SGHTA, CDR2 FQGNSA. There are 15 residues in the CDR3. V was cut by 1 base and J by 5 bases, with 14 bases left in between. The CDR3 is CASSLVTGIDETQYF. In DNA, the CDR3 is TGTGCCAGCAGCTTAGTGACAGGTATTGACGAGACCCAGTACTTC.

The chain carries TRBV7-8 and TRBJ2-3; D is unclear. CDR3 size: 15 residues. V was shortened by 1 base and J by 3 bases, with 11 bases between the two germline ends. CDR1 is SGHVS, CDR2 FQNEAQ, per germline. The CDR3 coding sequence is TGTGCCAGCAGCTTAGAGCCGGCGGCGACAGATACGCAGTATTTT. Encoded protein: CASSLEPAATDTQYF. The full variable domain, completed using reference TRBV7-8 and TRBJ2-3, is GAGVSQSPRYKVAKRGQDVALRCDPISGHVSLFWYQQALGQGPEFLTYFQNEAQLDKSGLPSDRFFAERPEGSVSTLKIQRTQQEDSAVYLCASSLEPAATDTQYFGPGTRLTVL.